One and the same sample provided the 8 T cell receptor beta chains below, sequenced in a study of T cells in women clearing cervical HPV infection. TCRdb's copy holds only in-frame clones and misses some; the assay was immunoSEQ multiplex PCR. Its clone listing holds more than 20,000 clones. Sequenced sample: blood buffy coat. These receptors came from a woman aged 18 to 75 with a cervical HPV16 infection that either progressed to CIN3+ or cleared (not recorded which).

On this clone itself: The read ends 3 residues early relative to the CDR3; the germline J gene fills the gap. The gene calls are TRBV19 and TRBJ1-2; TRBD1 agrees at 7 bases. The trim removed 5 bases at V and 4 bases at J, leaving 13 bases unmatched. The CDR3 sequence is 16 residues long. Germline CDR1 LNHDA, CDR2 SQIVND (reference sequence). CDR3 region: CASSAETGLIPYGYTF. The part of the CDR3 DNA that was read is TGTGCCAGTAGTGCGGAGACAGGGCTGATTCCCTATGGC.

Comment on this clone: Read data end 3 residues before the CDR3 end; the end is taken from the germline J gene. This chain connects TRBV12-3 or TRBV12-4 to TRBJ1-6; the D is unclear. The CDR3 extends over 15 amino acids. Trimming cost V 2 bases and J 7 bases, with 12 bases left between them. CDR3 in amino acids: CASSLSGAGNSPLHF. CDR3 DNA, as far as it was read: TGTGCCAGCAGTTTATCAGGCGCCGGCAATTCACCC.

Remarks on this clone: The read is 3 residues too short to cover the CDR3 end, so that end is filled in from the germline J gene. This chain links TRBV6-2 or TRBV6-3 with TRBJ1-2; 8 bases are shared with TRBD1. The germline V gene has CDR1 MNHEY and CDR2 SVGEGT. CDR3 length: 14 residues. CDR3 DNA, as far as it was read: TGTGCCAGTTCCTCAGGGGGCTCCTACAATGAC. Protein: CASSSGGSYND. The full CDR3 sequence reads CASSSGGSYNDYTF.

Worth noting for this clone: Read coverage stops 3 residues before the CDR3 terminus; the germline J gene supplies the remainder. This rearrangement joins TRBV6-2 or TRBV6-3 to TRBJ2-3, with 10 bases identical to TRBD2. Germline lookup yields CDR1 MNHEY and CDR2 SVGEGT. Trimming at V came to 5 bases and at J to 1 base, leaving 6 bases not matched to a gene. This CDR3 is built from 16 residues. Incomplete CDR3 DNA: TGTGCCAGCAGTGAGACTCTAGCGGGGGGCACAGATACG. It specifies CASSETLAGGTDT. The CDR3 in full is CASSETLAGGTDTQYF.

Comment on this clone: The read stops 3 residues short of the end of the CDR3; the missing end is completed from the germline J gene. The chain uses TRBV19 and TRBJ1-5; D gene ambiguous. CDR3 length: 12 amino acids. Deletions cut 7 bases from V and 2 bases from J, with 6 bases between. Looked up from germline, CDR1 is LNHDA and CDR2 is SQIVND (reference sequence). The CDR3 loop reads CASTVGNQPQHF. CDR3 bases read: TGTGCCAGTACGGTGGGCAATCAGCCC.

Notes on this clone: The read terminates 3 residues ahead of where the CDR3 ends, so the germline J gene completes it. The chain combines TRBV6-2 or TRBV6-3 with TRBJ1-1; possible D gene TRBD1, 5 bases. In germline, CDR1 is MNHEY, CDR2 SVGEGT. CDR3 length: 14 residues. CDR3 DNA (partial): TGTGCCAGCTCCCAGGGACTAGCGGGAGGGCGA. As protein: CASSQGLAGGR. The entire CDR3 protein is CASSQGLAGGRAFF.

On this clone: With the read ending 3 residues before the CDR3 end, the germline J gene is used to fill in that end. The V and J genes are TRBV11-3 and TRBJ1-1, with D possibly TRBD1 on 6 matching bases. From germline, CDR1 is SGHNT and CDR2 YENEEA. Trimming pared 5 bases from V and 1 base from J, leaving 8 bases between. The CDR3 has 13 amino acids. The sequenced CDR3 bases are TGTGCCAGCAGCAGGACAGCGAACACTGAA. Protein sequence: CASSRTANTE. The whole CDR3 protein reads CASSRTANTEAFF.

A note on this clone: The read ends 3 residues before the CDR3 terminus; that terminus is restored from the germline J gene. The V and J genes are TRBV5-1 and TRBJ2-2; maybe TRBD1 (7 bases). CDR1 SGHRS and CDR2 YFSETQ come from the germline V gene. CDR3 size: 15 residues. The covered CDR3 bases are TGCGCCAGCAGCCCGGGGGACAGTTCTAATGAAAAG. Translation: CASSPGDSSNEK. The entire CDR3 sequence reads CASSPGDSSNEKLFF.